This T cell receptor (beta chain) was sequenced in a study of blood T cell repertoires in COVID-19. In the study overall: Some COVID-19 samples were acute and others convalescent; all came from the United States, Italy and Spain.

Study processing details: Estimation of nucleated cell counts relied on the amplification of reference gene primers. Repertoires were generated with immunoSEQ multiplex PCR, while TCRdb's copy carries only in-frame clones and drops some. That table is the source of V, J and clone size, and D and trimming were worked out from the DNA. The profile shows some 53,000 clones, around 91% of them singletons. Trimming left V 5 bases short and J 0 bases short, with 10 bases between. The germline V gene encodes CDR1 MNHEY and CDR2 SVGAGI. The length of the CDR3 is 14 residues. The chain recombines TRBV6-5 with TRBJ2-5; a weak D match, TRBD1 (5 bases). The sequenced material came from peripheral blood. This TCR was sampled from a human donor in a cohort sampled during active COVID-19. CDR3 nucleotide sequence: TGTGCCAGCAGTCCTCGACAGAACCAAGAGACCCAGTACTTC. Amino acid sequence: CASSPRQNQETQYF.